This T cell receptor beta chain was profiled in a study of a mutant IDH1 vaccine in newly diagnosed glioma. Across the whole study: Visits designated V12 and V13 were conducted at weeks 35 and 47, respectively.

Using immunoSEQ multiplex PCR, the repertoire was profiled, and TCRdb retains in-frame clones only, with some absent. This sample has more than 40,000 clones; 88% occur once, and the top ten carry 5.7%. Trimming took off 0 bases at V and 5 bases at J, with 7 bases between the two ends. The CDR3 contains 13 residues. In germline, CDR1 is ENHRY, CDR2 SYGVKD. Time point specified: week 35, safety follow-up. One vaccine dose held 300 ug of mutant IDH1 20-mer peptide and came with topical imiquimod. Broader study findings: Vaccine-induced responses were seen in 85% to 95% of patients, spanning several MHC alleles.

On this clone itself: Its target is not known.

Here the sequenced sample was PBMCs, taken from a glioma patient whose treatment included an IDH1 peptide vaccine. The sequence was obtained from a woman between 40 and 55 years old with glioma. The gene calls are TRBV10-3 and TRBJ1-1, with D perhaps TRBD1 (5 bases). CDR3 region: CAISESGETEAFF. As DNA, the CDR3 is TGTGCCATCAGTGAGTCGGGGGAGACTGAAGCTTTCTTT.